The sequence of this TCR beta chain was determined in a study of cytomegalovirus exposure and HLA in healthy donors. Use of 60 Vbeta and 13 Jbeta primers characterized the PCR. Only in-frame clones appear in the TCRdb table, and some are missing; sequencing was by immunoSEQ multiplex PCR. The table has about 120,000 clones, roughly 80% seen once. CDR1 is SGDLS and CDR2 is YYNGEE in the germline V gene. This CDR3 contains 14 residues. After removal of 4 bases from V and 2 bases from J, the junction contained 2 bases not matched to a gene. The sequence came from a female donor in good health and CMV-seronegative. Sample: PBMCs. The V call is TRBV9, the J call TRBJ2-3; 9 bases are a match to TRBD2. The CDR3 reads CASSPSGNTDTQYF. CDR3 in DNA: TGTGCCAGCAGCCCTAGCGGGAACACAGATACGCAGTATTTT.